The T cell receptor beta chain under discussion was sequenced for a study of blood T cell repertoires in COVID-19 (dated by TCRdb to 2020 to 2022). At the level of the whole study: Collaborator samples came from the United States, Italy and Spain and covered acute and convalescent phases of COVID-19. The material from the prospective study consisted of cDNA or gDNA derived from T cells, B-cell-depleted T cells, or PBMCs. The dataset comprised deeply sampled blood TCRbeta repertoires from subjects exposed to, actively infected with, or recovered from COVID-19. The repertoires were made available in a free public database intended to serve as a resource for research on the immune response to SARS-CoV-2. The samples were drawn from two sources: the first 160 participants of the ongoing ImmuneRACE study, and 950 to 1,500 subjects contributed by 6 global collaborators. Nearly every sample came with metadata listing a de-identified subject ID, COVID-19 status, age in years and sex. Where HLA class I and class II types were available, the types were taken from metadata supplied by the sample provider, not from assay-based typing.

With regard to this clone: Which antigen it targets is not known. No clone much larger than this one lies a single base away; base qualities are absent.

The investigation overall reported the following: How much clinical and demographic metadata was included differed by source and by participant, and the metadata was provided uncurated.

In Seattle, one collaborating source enrolled patients while the infection was active and tracked those patients longitudinally over the course of disease. Collaborating institutions collected whole blood in K2EDTA tubes following their own protocols. Collaborator samples were shipped for TCRbeta analysis as frozen whole blood, isolated PBMCs, or DNA extracted from either sample type. V and J lose 4 bases and 1 base, and a span of 11 bases separates them. As encoded in the germline V gene (reference sequence), CDR1 is SGHNT while CDR2 is YYREEE. The CDR3 numbers 14 residues from cysteine through phenylalanine. This entry keeps only the CDR3 DNA: 42 bases, framed from base 1. TCRbeta CDR3 regions were amplified from genomic DNA by means of the immunoSEQ Assay, a bias-controlled multiplex PCR. Regarding the original processing steps: Within the assay, amplification of reference gene primers was used to estimate how many nucleated cells each sample contained. Sequence reads were collapsed and filtered to measure the absolute abundance of every unique TCRbeta CDR3 rearrangement. For each sample, productive Simpson clonality was calculated as the square root of Simpson's diversity index over productive rearrangements. This is the immuneACCESS table as TCRdb keeps it, with only in-frame sequences that have V and J called. A part of the clones is gone; compared with another copy, unresolved V genes explain less than half, and the rest is unexplained. V, J and clone size were drawn from that table, and D and trimming were deduced from the DNA. A total of about 150,000 clones appear in this sample, around 79% of them only once. The ten most abundant clones make up around 5% of the sample.

Source material: peripheral blood. This TCR came from a woman aged 70 to 79 with COVID-19, enrolled during active disease. The chain employs TRBV5-4 and TRBJ1-1, with the D gene not confidently named. Read as DNA, the sequence is TGTGCCAGCAGCCCCCTAGCCCCGAACACTGAAGCTTTCTTT. Protein translation: CASSPLAPNTEAFF.